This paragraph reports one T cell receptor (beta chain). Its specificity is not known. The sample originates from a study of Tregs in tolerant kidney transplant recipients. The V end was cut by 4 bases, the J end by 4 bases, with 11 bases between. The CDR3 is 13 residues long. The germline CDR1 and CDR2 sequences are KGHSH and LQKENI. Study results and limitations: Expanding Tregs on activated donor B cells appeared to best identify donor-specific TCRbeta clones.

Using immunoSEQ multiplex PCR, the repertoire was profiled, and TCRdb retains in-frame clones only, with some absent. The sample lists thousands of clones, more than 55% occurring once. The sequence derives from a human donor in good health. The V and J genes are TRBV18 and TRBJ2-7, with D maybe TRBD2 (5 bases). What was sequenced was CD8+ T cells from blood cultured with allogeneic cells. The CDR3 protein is CASSLGEGYEQYF. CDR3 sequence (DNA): TGTGCCAGCTCACTTGGAGAGGGTTACGAGCAGTACTTC.